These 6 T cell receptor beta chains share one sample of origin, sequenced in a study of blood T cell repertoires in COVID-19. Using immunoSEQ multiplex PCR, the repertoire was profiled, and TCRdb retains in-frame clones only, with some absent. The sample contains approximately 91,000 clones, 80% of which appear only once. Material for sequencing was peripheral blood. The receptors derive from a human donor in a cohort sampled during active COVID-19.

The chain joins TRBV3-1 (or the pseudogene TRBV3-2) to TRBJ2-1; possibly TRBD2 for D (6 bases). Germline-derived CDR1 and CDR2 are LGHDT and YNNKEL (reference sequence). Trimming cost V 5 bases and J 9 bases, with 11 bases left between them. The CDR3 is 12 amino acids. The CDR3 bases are TGTGCCAGCAGCAGACTAGAAGCTGAGCAGTTCTTC. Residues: CASSRLEAEQFF.

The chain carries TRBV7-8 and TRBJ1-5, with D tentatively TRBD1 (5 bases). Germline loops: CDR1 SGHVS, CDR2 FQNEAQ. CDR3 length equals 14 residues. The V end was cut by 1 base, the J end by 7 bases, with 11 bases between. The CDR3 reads CASSLVWAGQPQHF. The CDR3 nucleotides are TGTGCCAGCAGCTTAGTCTGGGCAGGGCAGCCCCAGCATTTT.

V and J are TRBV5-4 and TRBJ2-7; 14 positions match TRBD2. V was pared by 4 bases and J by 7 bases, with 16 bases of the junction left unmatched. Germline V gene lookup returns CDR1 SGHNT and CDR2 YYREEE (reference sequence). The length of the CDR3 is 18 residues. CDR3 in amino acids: CASSLGTSGSRLSWEQYF. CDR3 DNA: TGTGCCAGCAGCCTCGGGACTAGCGGGAGCCGTTTGTCGTGGGAGCAGTACTTC.

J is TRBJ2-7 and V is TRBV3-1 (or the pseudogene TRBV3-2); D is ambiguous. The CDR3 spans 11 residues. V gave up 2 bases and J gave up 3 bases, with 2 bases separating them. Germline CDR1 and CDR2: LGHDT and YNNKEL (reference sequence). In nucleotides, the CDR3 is TGTGCCAGCAGCCAACTCTACGAGCAGTACTTC. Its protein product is CASSQLYEQYF.

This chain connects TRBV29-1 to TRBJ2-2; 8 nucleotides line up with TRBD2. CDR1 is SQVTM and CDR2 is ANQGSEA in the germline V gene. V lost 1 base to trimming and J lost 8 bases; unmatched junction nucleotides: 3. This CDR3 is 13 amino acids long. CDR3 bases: TGCAGCGTTGAAGGCTTAGCGGGAGGGGAGCTGTTTTTT. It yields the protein CSVEGLAGGELFF.

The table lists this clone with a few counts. The DNA of the CDR3 is TGCAGTGCTAGTACACTCCGGGGAAATCAGCCCCAGCATTTT. As protein: CSASTLRGNQPQHF. This chain joins TRBV20-1 and TRBJ1-5; D is undetermined. The V end lost 3 bases, the J end lost 4 bases, and 13 bases lay between the germline ends. In germline, CDR1 is DFQATT, CDR2 SNEGSKA (reference sequence). CDR3 length: 14 amino acids.